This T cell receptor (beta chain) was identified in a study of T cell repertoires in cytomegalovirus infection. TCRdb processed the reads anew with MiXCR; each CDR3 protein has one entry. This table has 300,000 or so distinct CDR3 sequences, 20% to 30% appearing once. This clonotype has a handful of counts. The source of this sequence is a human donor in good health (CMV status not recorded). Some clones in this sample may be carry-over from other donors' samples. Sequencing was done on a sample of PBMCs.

The CDR3 loop reads CASSSKAGTEQFF. The CDR3 DNA follows: TGTGCCAGCAGTTCTAAAGCAGGAACTGAGCAGTTCTTC. The chain employs TRBV12-3 or TRBV12-4 and TRBJ2-1; no reliable D call. This CDR3 has 13 residues. V lost 4 bases to trimming and J lost 9 bases, with 13 bases between them.